This TCR beta chain is drawn from a study of cytomegalovirus exposure and HLA in healthy donors. The study's findings and limits: Other equally common chains were less clonally expanded than HLA-associated TCR beta chains, a later analysis showed. The authors confirmed in vitro that a few CMV-associated chains were specific for CMV antigens.

Primers included in the PCR were 60 Vbeta and 13 Jbeta primers. The table came from immunoSEQ multiplex PCR; TCRdb's copy has only in-frame clones and leaves some out. Of hundreds of thousands of clones listed, roughly 89% were seen once; the top ten hold around 1%. V lost 3 bases, J lost 9 bases, and 6 bases lay in between. This CDR3 is 11 amino acids long. In germline, CDR1 is SEHNR, CDR2 FQNEAQ (reference sequence). In the case of this clone: As yet, its antigen is unknown.

The sequenced sample was PBMCs. This chain connects TRBV7-9 to TRBJ2-1, with unresolved D. This sequence originates from a young woman in good health and CMV-seronegative. The CDR3, as DNA: TGTGCCAGCAGCTTCAACTCTGAGCAGTTCTTC. As protein: CASSFNSEQFF. The full variable domain, in which reference TRBV7-9 and TRBJ2-1 provide the parts outside the CDR3, is DTGVSQNPRHKITKRGQNVTFRCDPISEHNRLYWYRQTLGQGPEFLTYFQNEAQLEKSRLLSDRFSAERPKGSFSTLEIQRTEQGDSAMYLCASSFNSEQFFGPGTRLTVL.